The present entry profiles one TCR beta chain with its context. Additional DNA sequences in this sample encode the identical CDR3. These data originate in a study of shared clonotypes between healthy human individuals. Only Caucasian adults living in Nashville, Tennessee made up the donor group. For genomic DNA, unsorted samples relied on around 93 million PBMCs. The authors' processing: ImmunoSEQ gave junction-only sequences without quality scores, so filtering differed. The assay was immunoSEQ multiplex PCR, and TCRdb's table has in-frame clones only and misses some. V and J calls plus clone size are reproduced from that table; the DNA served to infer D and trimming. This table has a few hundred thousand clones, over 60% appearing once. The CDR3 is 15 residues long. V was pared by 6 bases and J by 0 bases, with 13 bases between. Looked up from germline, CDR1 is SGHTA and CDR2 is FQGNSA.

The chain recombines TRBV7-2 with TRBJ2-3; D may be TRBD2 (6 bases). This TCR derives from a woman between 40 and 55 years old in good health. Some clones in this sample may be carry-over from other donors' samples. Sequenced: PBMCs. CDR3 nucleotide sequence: TGTGCCAGCAGTTTTAGCGGCACTAGCACAGATACGCAGTATTTT. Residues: CASSFSGTSTDTQYF.